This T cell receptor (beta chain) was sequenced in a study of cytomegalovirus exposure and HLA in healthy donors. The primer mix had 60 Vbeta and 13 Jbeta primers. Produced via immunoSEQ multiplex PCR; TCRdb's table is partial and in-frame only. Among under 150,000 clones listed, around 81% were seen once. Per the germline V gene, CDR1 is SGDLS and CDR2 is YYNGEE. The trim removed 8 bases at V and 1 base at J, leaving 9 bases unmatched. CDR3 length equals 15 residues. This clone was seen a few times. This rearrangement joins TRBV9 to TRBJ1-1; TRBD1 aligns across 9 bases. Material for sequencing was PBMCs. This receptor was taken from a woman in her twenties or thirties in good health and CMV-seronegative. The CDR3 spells CASSTGTGKNTEAFF. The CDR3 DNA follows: TGTGCCAGTAGTACGGGGACAGGGAAGAACACTGAAGCTTTCTTT.